The present T cell receptor beta chain was sequenced within a study of pediatric ulcerative colitis. Study findings and constraints: Acute severe colitis showed lower rectal diversity from clonal expansions.

This clone was counted once. Antigen specificity is unknown. During colonoscopy, one to two rectal pinch biopsies were collected. Generated by immunoSEQ multiplex PCR, the TCRdb table keeps only in-frame clones and is missing some. The table includes around 34,000 clones, around 80% detected once. This TCR came from a boy between 10 and 17 years old with mild ulcerative colitis. The specimen sequenced was gut tissue.

This CDR3 is CASSVQSLNTEAFF. The CDR3 DNA is TGTGCCAGCAGTGTCCAGAGTCTAAACACTGAAGCTTTCTTT. This chain uses TRBV6-1 with TRBJ1-1; D is uncertain. The germline V gene encodes CDR1 MNHNS and CDR2 SASEGT. The ends were cut back, 4 bases at V and 2 bases at J, with 11 bases in the middle. The CDR3 loop spans 14 amino acids.